This TCR beta chain was sequenced in a study of cytomegalovirus exposure and HLA in healthy donors. Study findings and constraints: The CMV antigen specificity of a few CMV-associated chains was confirmed through in vitro analysis. Most CMV-associated TCR beta chains were later found to appear HLA-restricted.

Comments on this clone: The antigen is unknown.

The V segment lost 5 bases and the J segment 6 bases; nucleotides outside the gene matches: 6. This CDR3 is 16 amino acids long. Germline V gene lookup returns CDR1 PRHDT and CDR2 FYEKMQ (reference sequence). Primers included in the PCR were 60 Vbeta and 13 Jbeta primers. Repertoires were generated with immunoSEQ multiplex PCR, while TCRdb's copy carries only in-frame clones and drops some. The table lists about 100,000 clones, roughly four fifths of them singletons. This receptor was identified in a man aged 40-49 years in good health and CMV-seropositive. The gene calls are TRBV13 and TRBJ2-1, with 14 bases matching TRBD2. The material sequenced was PBMCs. CDR3 nucleotide sequence: TGTGCCAGCAGCGCTTCGACTAGCGGGAGGGTCAATGAGCAGTTCTTC. This gives the protein CASSASTSGRVNEQFF.